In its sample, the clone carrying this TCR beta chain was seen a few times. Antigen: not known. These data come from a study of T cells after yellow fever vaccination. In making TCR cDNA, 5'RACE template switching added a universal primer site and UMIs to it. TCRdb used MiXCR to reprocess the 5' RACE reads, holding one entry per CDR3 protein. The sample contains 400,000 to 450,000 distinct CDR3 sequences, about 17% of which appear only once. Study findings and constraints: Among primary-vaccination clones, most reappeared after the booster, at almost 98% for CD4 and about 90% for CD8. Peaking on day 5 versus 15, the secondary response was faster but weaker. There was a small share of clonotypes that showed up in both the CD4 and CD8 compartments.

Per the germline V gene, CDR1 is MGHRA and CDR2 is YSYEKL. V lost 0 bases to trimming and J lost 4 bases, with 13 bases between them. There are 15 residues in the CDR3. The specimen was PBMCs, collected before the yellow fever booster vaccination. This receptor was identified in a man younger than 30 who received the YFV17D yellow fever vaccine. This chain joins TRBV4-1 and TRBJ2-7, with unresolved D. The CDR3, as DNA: TGCGCCAGCAGCCAAGATTTGGCCACGGATTACGAGCAGTACTTC. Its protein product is CASSQDLATDYEQYF.